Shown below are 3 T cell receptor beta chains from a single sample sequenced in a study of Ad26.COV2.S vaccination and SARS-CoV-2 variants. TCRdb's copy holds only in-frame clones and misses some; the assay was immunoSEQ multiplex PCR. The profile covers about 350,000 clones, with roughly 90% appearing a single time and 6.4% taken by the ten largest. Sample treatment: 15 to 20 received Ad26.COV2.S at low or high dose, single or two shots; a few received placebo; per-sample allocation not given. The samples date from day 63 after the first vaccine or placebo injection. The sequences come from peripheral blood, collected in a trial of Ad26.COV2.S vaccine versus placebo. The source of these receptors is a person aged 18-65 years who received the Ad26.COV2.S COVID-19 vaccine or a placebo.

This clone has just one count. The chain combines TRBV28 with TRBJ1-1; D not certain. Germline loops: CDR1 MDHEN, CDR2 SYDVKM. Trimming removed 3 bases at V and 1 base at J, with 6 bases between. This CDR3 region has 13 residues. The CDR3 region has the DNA TGTGCCAGCAGTTTTTGGCAGAACACTGAAGCTTTCTTT. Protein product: CASSFWQNTEAFF.

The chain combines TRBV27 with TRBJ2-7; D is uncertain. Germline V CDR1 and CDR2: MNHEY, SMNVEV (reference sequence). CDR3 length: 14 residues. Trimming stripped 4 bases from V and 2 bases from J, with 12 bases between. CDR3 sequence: CASSSIRGAYEQYF. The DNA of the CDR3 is TGTGCCAGCAGTTCTATCCGCGGAGCCTACGAGCAGTACTTC.

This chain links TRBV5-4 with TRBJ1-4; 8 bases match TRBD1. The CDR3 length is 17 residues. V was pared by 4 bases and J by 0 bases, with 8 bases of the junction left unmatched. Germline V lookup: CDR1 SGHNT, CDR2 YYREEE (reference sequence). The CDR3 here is CASSARQGRATNEKLFF. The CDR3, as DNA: TGTGCCAGCAGCGCCCGACAGGGGAGAGCAACTAATGAAAAACTGTTTTTT.